Detailed here is one TCR beta chain. The antigen is unknown. A multiplex PCR was run with 60 Vbeta primers and 13 Jbeta primers. TCRdb's table, derived via immunoSEQ multiplex PCR, lists solely in-frame clones and lacks some. The sample contains about 170,000 clones, approximately 78% of which appear only once. The data originate from a study of cytomegalovirus exposure and HLA in healthy donors. Study observations and caveats: Later analysis showed TCR association rates varying by HLA locus, highest for DRB1 and lowest for HLA-C. It was reported in a later analysis that an Asian-associated ancestry cluster showed fewer N-insertions than the approximately 670-donor mean.

Germline CDR1 and CDR2: DFQATT and SNEGSKA (reference sequence). CDR3 length: 11 amino acids. Trimming removed 0 bases at V and 12 bases at J, with 12 bases between. This TCR was recovered from a male donor in good health and CMV-seronegative. The chain is built from TRBV20-1 and TRBJ2-7; D gene uncertain. Sequenced input: PBMCs. CDR3 nucleotide sequence: TGCAGTGCTAGAGATTGGGCAGAGTGGTACTTC. This codes for CSARDWAEWYF.